These 4 T cell receptor beta chains originate from one sample sequenced in a study of spatial heterogeneity in lung cancer. Regarding the study as a whole: One measure, the expanded intratumoral alpha and beta TCR count, tracked tumor mutation counts.

These receptors' antigens are unknown. Using its own MiXCR run on the 5' RACE reads, TCRdb lists one record per CDR3 protein. The profile shows 6,800 or so distinct CDR3 sequences, under 7.5% of them singletons. The time point: sample taken at primary tumor resection. This material consisted of lung tumor tissue, taken at surgery. The receptors here all came from a male donor with early-stage non-small cell lung cancer.

By its share, this clonotype is medium-sized. The genes are TRBV24-1 and TRBJ2-3, with a possible D match to TRBD2 (5 bases). The CDR3 sequence is 14 residues long. Germline CDR1 reads KGHDR; CDR2 reads SFDVKD. V shed 5 bases and J shed 4 bases, with 12 bases lying between them. In DNA, the CDR3 is TGTGCCACCAGTGTAGGAGGAGGCGCAGATACGCAGTATTTT. Its translation: CATSVGGGADTQYF.

This clonotype was picked up many times. The rearrangement uses TRBV6-2 or TRBV6-3 and TRBJ2-2; 10 nucleotides match TRBD1. The CDR3 length is 14 residues. V was clipped by 5 bases and J by 5 bases; unmatched bases: 2. Germline loops: CDR1 MNHEY, CDR2 SVGEGT. The CDR3 reads CASSKGQGTGELFF. The CDR3 nucleotides read TGTGCCAGCAGTAAGGGACAGGGGACCGGGGAGCTGTTTTTT.

In its sample, this clonotype ranks as medium-sized (0.01 to 0.1%). The chain joins TRBV28 to TRBJ2-7; 9 bases agree with TRBD2. Germline-derived CDR1 and CDR2 are MDHEN and SYDVKM. This CDR3 has 14 residues. The V and J ends lost 4 bases and 5 bases, in that order; junction bases with no gene match: 6. The CDR3 sequence: CASSSIAGANEQYF. As DNA, the CDR3 is TGTGCCAGCAGTTCAATAGCGGGGGCCAACGAGCAGTACTTC.

By share, this clonotype ranks as medium-sized. V gene TRBV29-1 combines with J gene TRBJ2-7, with a tentative D call TRBD2 (6 bases). V lost 5 bases, J lost 0 bases, and 11 bases lay in between. CDR1 is SQVTM, CDR2 ANQGSEA, per germline. This CDR3 has 13 residues. The CDR3 DNA reads as TGCAGCGTTATAAGGGACTTCTCCTACGAGCAGTACTTC. Encoded protein: CSVIRDFSYEQYF.